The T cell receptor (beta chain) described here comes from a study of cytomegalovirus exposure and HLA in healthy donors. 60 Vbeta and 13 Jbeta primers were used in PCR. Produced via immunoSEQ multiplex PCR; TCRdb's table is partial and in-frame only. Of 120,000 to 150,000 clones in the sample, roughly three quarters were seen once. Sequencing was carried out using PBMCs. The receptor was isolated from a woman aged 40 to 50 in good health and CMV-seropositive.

The chain's CDR3 is CASSWTGFRGYTF. The CDR3, as DNA: TGTGCCAGCAGCTGGACAGGGTTTCGGGGCTACACCTTC. J is TRBJ1-2 and V is TRBV7-9; 8 positions match TRBD1. Germline CDR1 SEHNR, CDR2 FQNEAQ (reference sequence). The CDR3 is 13 residues long. Trimming took 4 bases from V and 8 from J; bases not matched to a gene: 6.